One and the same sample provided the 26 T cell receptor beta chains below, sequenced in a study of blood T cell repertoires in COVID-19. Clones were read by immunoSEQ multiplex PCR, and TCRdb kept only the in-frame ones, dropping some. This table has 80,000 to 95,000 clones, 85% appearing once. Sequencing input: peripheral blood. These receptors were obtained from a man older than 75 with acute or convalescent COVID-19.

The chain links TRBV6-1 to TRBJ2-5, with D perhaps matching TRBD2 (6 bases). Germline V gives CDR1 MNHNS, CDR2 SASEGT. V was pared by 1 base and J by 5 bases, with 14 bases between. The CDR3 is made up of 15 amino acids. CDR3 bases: TGTGCCAGCAGTGAAGTGTTATTTGGAGGGGAGACCCAGTACTTC. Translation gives CASSEVLFGGETQYF.

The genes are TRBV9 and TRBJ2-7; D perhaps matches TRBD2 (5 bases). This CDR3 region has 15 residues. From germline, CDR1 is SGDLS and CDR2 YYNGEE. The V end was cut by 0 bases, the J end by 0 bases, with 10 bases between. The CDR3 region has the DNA TGTGCCAGCAGCGTAGCGGGATACAGCTCCTACGAGCAGTACTTC. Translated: CASSVAGYSSYEQYF.

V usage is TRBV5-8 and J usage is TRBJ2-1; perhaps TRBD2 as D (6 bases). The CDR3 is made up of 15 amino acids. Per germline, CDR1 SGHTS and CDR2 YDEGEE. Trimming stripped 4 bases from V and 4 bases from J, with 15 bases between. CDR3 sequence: CASSRTTGLYNEQFF. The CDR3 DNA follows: TGTGCCAGCAGCCGCACTACGGGACTTTACAATGAGCAGTTCTTC.

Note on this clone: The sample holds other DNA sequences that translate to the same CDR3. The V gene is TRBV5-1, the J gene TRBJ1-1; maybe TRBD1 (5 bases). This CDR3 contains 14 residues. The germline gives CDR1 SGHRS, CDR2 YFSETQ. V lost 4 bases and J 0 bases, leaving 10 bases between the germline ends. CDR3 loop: CASSPDTMNTEAFF. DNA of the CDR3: TGCGCCAGCAGCCCGGACACGATGAACACTGAAGCTTTCTTT.

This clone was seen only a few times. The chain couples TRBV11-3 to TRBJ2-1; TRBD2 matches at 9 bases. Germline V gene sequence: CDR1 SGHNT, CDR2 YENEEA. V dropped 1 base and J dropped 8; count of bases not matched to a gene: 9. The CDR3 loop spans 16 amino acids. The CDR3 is CASSLGTSAMGDEQFF. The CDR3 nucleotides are TGTGCCAGCAGCTTAGGGACTAGCGCAATGGGGGATGAGCAGTTCTTC.

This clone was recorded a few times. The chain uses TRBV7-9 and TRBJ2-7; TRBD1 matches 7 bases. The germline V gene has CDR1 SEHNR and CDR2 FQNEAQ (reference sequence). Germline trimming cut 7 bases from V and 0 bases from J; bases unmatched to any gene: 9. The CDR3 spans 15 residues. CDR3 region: CASTLGGGSSYEQYF. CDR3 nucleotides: TGTGCCAGCACCCTAGGGGGCGGCAGCTCCTACGAGCAGTACTTC.

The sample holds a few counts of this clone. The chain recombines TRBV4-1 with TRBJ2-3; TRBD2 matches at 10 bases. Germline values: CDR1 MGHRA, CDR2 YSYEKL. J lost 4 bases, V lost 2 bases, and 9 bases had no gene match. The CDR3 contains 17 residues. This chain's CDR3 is CASSQFLAGVPADTQYF. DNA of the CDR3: TGCGCCAGCAGCCAATTCCTAGCGGGAGTCCCTGCAGATACGCAGTATTTT.

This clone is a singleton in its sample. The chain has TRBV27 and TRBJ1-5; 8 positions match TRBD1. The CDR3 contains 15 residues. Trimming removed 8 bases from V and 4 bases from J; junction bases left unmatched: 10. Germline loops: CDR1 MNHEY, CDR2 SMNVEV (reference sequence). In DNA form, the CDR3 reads TGTGCCAGCTCTACCGGACAGGGAGTAAATCAGCCCCAGCATTTT. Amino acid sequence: CASSTGQGVNQPQHF.

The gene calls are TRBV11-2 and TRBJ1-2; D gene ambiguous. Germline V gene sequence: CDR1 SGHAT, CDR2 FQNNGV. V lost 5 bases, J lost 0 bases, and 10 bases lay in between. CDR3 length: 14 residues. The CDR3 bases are TGTGCCAGCAGCCCGAGCCCCACTAACTATGGCTACACCTTC. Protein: CASSPSPTNYGYTF.

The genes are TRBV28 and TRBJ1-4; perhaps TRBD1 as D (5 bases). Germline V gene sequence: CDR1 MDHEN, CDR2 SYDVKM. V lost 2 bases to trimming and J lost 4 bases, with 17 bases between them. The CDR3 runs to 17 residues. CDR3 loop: CASSLNPWGGVNEKLFF. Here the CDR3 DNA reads TGTGCCAGCAGTTTAAATCCTTGGGGGGGGGTTAATGAAAAACTGTTTTTT.

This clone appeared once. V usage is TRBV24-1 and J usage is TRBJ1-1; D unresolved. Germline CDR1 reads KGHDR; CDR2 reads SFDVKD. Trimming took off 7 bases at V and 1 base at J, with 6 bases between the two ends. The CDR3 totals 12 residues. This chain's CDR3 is CATRAGNTEAFF. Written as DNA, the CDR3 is TGTGCCACCAGGGCGGGGAACACTGAAGCTTTCTTT.

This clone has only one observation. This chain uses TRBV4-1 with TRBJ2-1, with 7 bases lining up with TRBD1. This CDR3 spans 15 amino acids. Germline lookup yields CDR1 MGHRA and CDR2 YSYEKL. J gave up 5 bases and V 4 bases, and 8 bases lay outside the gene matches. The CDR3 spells CASSPTGSGNNEQFF. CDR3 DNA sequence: TGCGCCAGCAGCCCGACAGGGTCCGGTAACAATGAGCAGTTCTTC.

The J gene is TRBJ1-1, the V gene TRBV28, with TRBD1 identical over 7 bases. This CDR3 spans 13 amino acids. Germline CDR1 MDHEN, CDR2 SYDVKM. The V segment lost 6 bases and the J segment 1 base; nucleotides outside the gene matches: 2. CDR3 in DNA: TGTGCCAGCAGCCAGGGGGGGAACACTGAAGCTTTCTTT. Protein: CASSQGGNTEAFF.

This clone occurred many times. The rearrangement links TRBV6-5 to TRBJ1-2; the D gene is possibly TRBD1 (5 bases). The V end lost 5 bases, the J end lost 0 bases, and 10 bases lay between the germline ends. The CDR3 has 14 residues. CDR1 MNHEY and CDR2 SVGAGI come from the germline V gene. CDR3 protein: CASSRQGTNYGYTF. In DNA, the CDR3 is TGTGCCAGCAGTCGGCAGGGAACTAACTATGGCTACACCTTC.

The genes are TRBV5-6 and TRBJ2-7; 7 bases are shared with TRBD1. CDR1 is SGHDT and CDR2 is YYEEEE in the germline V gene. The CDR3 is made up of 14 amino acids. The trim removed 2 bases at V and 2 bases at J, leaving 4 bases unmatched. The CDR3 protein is CASSFLGQTYEQYF. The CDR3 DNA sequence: TGTGCCAGCAGCTTTCTGGGACAGACCTACGAGCAGTACTTC.

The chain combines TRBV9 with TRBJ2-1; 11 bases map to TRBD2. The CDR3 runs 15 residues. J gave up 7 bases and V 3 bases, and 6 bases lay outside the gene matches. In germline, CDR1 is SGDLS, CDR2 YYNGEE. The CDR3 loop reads CASSGIAGGINEQFF. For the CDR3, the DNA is TGTGCCAGCAGCGGGATAGCGGGAGGGATTAATGAGCAGTTCTTC.

The CDR3 is CASTWAQGAFF. The CDR3 DNA reads as TGTGCCAGTACTTGGGCCCAGGGAGCTTTCTTT. The chain carries TRBV19 and TRBJ1-1; perhaps TRBD1 as D (5 bases). The CDR3 is 11 residues long. Trimming removed 7 bases at V and 10 bases at J, with 13 bases between. Germline-derived CDR1 and CDR2 are LNHDA and SQIVND (reference sequence).

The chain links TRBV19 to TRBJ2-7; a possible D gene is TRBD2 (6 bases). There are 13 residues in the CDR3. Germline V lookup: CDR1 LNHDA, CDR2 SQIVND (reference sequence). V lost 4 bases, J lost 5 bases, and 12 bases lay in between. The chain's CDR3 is CASSKSTSDEQYF. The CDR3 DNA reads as TGTGCCAGTAGTAAATCGACTAGTGACGAGCAGTACTTC. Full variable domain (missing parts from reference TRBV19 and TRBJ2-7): DGGITQSPKYLFRKEGQNVTLSCEQNLNHDAMYWYRQDPGQGLRLIYYSQIVNDFQKGDIAEGYSVSREKKESFPLTVTSAQKNPTAFYLCASSKSTSDEQYFGPGTRLTVT.

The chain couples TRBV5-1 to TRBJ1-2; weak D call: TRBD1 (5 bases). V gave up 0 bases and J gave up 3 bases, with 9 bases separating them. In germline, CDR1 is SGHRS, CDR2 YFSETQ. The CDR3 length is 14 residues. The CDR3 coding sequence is TGCGCCAGCAGCTTGGACTCAGGGCACTATGGCTACACCTTC. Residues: CASSLDSGHYGYTF. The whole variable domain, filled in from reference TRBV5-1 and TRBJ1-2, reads KAGVTQTPRYLIKTRGQQVTLSCSPISGHRSVSWYQQTPGQGLQFLFEYFSETQRNKGNFPGRFSGRQFSNSRSEMNVSTLELGDSALYLCASSLDSGHYGYTFGSGTRLTVV.

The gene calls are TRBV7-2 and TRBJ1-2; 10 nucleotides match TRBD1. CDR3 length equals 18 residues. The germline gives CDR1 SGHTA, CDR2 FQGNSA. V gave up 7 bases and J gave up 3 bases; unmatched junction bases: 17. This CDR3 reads CASTGSSTGGADDYGYTF. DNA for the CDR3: TGTGCCAGCACCGGTTCGTCGACAGGGGGCGCTGACGACTATGGCTACACCTTC.

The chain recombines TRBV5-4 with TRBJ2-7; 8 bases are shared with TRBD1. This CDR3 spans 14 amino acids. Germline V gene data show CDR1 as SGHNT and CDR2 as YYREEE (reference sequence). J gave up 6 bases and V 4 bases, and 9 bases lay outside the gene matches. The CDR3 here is CASSPGQGRVEQYF. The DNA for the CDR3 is TGTGCCAGCAGCCCAGGACAGGGAAGGGTCGAGCAGTACTTC.

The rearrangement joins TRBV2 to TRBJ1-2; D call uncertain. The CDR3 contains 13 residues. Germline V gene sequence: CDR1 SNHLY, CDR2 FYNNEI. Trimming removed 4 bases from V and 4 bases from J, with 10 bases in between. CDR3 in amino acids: CASSVADIYGYTF. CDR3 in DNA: TGTGCCAGCAGTGTGGCAGATATCTATGGCTACACCTTC.

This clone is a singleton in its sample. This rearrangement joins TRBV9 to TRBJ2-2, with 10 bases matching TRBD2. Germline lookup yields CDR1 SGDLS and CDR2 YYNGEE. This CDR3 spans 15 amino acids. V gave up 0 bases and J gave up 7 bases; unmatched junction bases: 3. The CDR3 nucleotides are TGTGCCAGCAGCGTAGTCTCTAGCGGGAGCGGGGAGCTGTTTTTT. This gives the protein CASSVVSSGSGELFF.

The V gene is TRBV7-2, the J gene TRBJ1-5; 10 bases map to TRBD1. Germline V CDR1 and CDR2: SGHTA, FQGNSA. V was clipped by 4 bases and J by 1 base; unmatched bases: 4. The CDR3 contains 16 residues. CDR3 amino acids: CASSSGQGRSNQPQHF. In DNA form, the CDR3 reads TGTGCCAGCAGCTCGGGACAGGGGAGAAGCAATCAGCCCCAGCATTTT.

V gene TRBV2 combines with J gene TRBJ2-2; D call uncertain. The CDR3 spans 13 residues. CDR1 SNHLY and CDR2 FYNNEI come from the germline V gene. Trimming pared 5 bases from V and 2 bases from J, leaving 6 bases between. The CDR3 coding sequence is TGTGCCAGCAGTTTGACAAACACCGGGGAGCTGTTTTTT. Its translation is CASSLTNTGELFF.

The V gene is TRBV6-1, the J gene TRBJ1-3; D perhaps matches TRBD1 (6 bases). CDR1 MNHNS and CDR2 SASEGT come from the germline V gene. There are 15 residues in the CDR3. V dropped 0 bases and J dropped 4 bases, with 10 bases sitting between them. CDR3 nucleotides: TGTGCCAGCAGTGAAGCGAACAGGGTGGGAAACACCATATATTTT. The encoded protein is CASSEANRVGNTIYF.